This T cell receptor beta chain was observed in a study of cytomegalovirus exposure and HLA in healthy donors. Concerning this clone: Its target is not known.

With 60 Vbeta and 13 Jbeta primers, the PCR was carried out. The table came from immunoSEQ multiplex PCR; TCRdb's copy has only in-frame clones and leaves some out. The sample has 150,000 to 200,000 clones. Study conclusions and caveats: Diagnosis of cytomegalovirus status made by the classifier reportedly showed high specificity and sensitivity. An analysis was carried out later, and it reportedly showed fewer N-insertions in an Asian-associated ancestry cluster than the approximately 670-donor mean. Donors were assumed by presence/absence analyses to have roughly uniform sequencing depth.

This sequence was found in a woman between 18 and 29 years old in good health and CMV-seropositive. Sequenced sample: PBMCs.

As DNA, the CDR3 is TGTGCCAGCAGGAACTGGGACAGGGGGTACACTGAAGCTTTCTTT. Translation: CASRNWDRGYTEAFF. V usage is TRBV28 and J usage is TRBJ1-1; TRBD1 agrees at 11 bases. The germline gives CDR1 MDHEN, CDR2 SYDVKM. CDR3 size: 15 residues. Losses at the gene ends were 6 bases for V and 3 bases for J; bases not matched to a gene: 6.